The T cell receptor beta chain described here comes from a study of tumor and adjacent non-tumor tissue in lung cancer. Points from the study as a whole: In normal lung, the top 100 clones were significantly more dominant than in tumor.

This sample's RNA came from whole unsorted tissue. CDR3 length: 14 amino acids. Germline CDR1 and CDR2: KGHDR and SFDVKD. As to this clonotype: Its antigen is as yet unknown. Germline and junction disagree at one end, which may indicate a read error.

Three rounds of nested PCR, following a modified ARM-PCR protocol, produced the TCRbeta library. Using its own MiXCR run on the multiplex PCR reads, TCRdb lists one record per CDR3 protein. The data hold tens of thousands of distinct CDR3 sequences, with around four fifths observed a single time. Sequencing input: lung tumor tissue. This sequence joins TRBV24-1 and TRBJ1-2; a weak D match, TRBD1 (5 bases). The sequence came from a woman aged 50 to 60 with non-small cell lung cancer. The CDR3 loop is CATSDLVRDSGYTF. As DNA, the CDR3 is TGTGCCACCAGTGATTTAGTCAGGGATTCTGGCTATACCTTC.